Shown below are 10 T cell receptor beta chains from a single sample sequenced in a study of cytomegalovirus exposure and HLA in healthy donors. The data were produced by immunoSEQ multiplex PCR, yet TCRdb's version contains in-frame clones alone and is incomplete. Found here are approximately 160,000 clones, 70% to 90% of them singletons; the top ten hold around 2%. The source material was PBMCs. All receptors derive from a man under 40 in good health and CMV-seropositive.

The chain employs TRBV9 and TRBJ1-1; D is ambiguous. The CDR3 consists of 13 residues. Germline V lookup: CDR1 SGDLS, CDR2 YYNGEE. Trimming stripped 3 bases from V and 4 bases from J, with 10 bases between. CDR3 region: CASSGSQVTEAFF. The CDR3 coding sequence is TGTGCCAGCAGCGGTTCTCAGGTCACTGAAGCTTTCTTT.

This rearrangement joins TRBV7-2 to TRBJ2-1; 12 nucleotides agree with TRBD2. V lost 2 bases to trimming and J lost 5 bases; unmatched junction nucleotides: 13. This CDR3 has 19 residues. The germline CDR1 and CDR2 sequences are SGHTA and FQGNSA. The CDR3 bases are TGTGCCAGCAGCTTAAAGTGGCTAGCGGGGGGGCCAGTCGACAATGAGCAGTTCTTC. Protein sequence: CASSLKWLAGGPVDNEQFF.

The chain couples TRBV7-8 to TRBJ2-1, with 9 bases fitting TRBD1. In germline, CDR1 is SGHVS, CDR2 FQNEAQ. V lost 1 base and J lost 2; bases outside the gene matches: 0. This CDR3 has 15 residues. The CDR3 here is CASSLGQGAYNEQFF. Written as DNA, the CDR3 is TGTGCCAGCAGCTTAGGACAGGGGGCCTACAATGAGCAGTTCTTC.

This clone was seen only a few times. The rearrangement links TRBV7-9 to TRBJ1-1, with 7 bases fitting TRBD1. J lost 3 bases, V lost 5 bases, and 12 bases had no gene match. The germline gives CDR1 SEHNR, CDR2 FQNEAQ (reference sequence). This CDR3 is 16 amino acids long. The CDR3 region is CASSPTGSTGDTEAFF. CDR3 DNA sequence: TGTGCCAGCAGCCCAACGGGCAGTACAGGGGACACTGAAGCTTTCTTT.

The gene calls are TRBV5-6 and TRBJ1-5; D perhaps matches TRBD1 (6 bases). The germline V and J ends were trimmed by 1 base and 2 bases, with 22 bases remaining between them. Germline CDR1 is SGHDT and CDR2 is YYEEEE. The length of the CDR3 is 19 residues. Here the CDR3 reads CASSLFAGAYSVGNQPQHF. In nucleotides, the CDR3 is TGTGCCAGCAGCTTGTTTGCAGGGGCATATAGTGTGGGCAATCAGCCCCAGCATTTT. Full variable domain (rest looked up from reference TRBV5-6 and TRBJ1-5): DAGVTQSPTHLIKTRGQQVTLRCSPKSGHDTVSWYQQALGQGPQFIFQYYEEEERQRGNFPDRFSGHQFPNYSSELNVNALLLGDSALYLCASSLFAGAYSVGNQPQHFGDGTRLSIL.

This clone has only a few counts. CDR3 in amino acids: CAIRSPGQGDYGYTF. The CDR3 DNA follows: TGTGCCATCAGGTCGCCGGGACAGGGCGACTATGGCTACACCTTC. The chain is built from TRBV10-3 and TRBJ1-2, with TRBD1 identical over 9 bases. With 6 bases clipped from V and 3 bases from J, the junction kept 8 bases outside the gene matches. Per the germline V gene, CDR1 is ENHRY and CDR2 is SYGVKD. The CDR3 loop spans 15 amino acids.

The chain carries TRBV13 and TRBJ2-1; 10 bases agree with TRBD1. The CDR3 runs 17 residues. Germline CDR1 and CDR2: PRHDT and FYEKMQ (reference sequence). Germline trimming cut 0 bases from V and 4 bases from J; bases unmatched to any gene: 6. CDR3 sequence reads: CASSLGGWGQGYNEQFF. The CDR3 nucleotides read TGTGCCAGCAGCTTAGGGGGTTGGGGACAGGGGTACAATGAGCAGTTCTTC.

This clone was counted a few times. The chain is built from TRBV4-2 and TRBJ2-3; TRBD2 aligns across 9 bases. Germline V lookup: CDR1 LGHNA, CDR2 YNFKEQ. The CDR3 is made up of 16 amino acids. Trimming cost V 0 bases and J 4 bases; bases outside gene matches: 5. In nucleotides, the CDR3 is TGTGCCAGCAGCCAAGATTCCGGCGGGGGGGCAGATACGCAGTATTTT. This encodes CASSQDSGGGADTQYF.

The rearrangement links TRBV5-1 to TRBJ2-5; D call uncertain. The CDR3 has 12 amino acids. Germline loops: CDR1 SGHRS, CDR2 YFSETQ. V lost 5 bases and J 2 bases, leaving 7 bases between the germline ends. This chain's CDR3 is CASRLSQETQYF. The CDR3 coding sequence is TGCGCCAGCAGGTTGTCGCAAGAGACCCAGTACTTC.

The chain combines TRBV5-4 with TRBJ1-2, with 8 bases matching TRBD1. The CDR3 runs 14 residues. Per germline, CDR1 SGHNT and CDR2 YYREEE (reference sequence). With V trimmed by 4 bases and J by 0 bases, 2 bases remained unmatched. The CDR3 nucleotides are TGTGCCAGCAGCAGACAGGGGCCTAACTATGGCTACACCTTC. Protein product: CASSRQGPNYGYTF.